Below, one TCR beta chain is given with its context. V was pared by 3 bases and J by 10 bases, with 10 bases between. Germline V gene sequence: CDR1 SGHTA, CDR2 FQGNSA. The CDR3 is 13 amino acids. This table comes from immunoSEQ multiplex PCR, and its TCRdb copy is limited to in-frame clones, with some not included. The table lists about 400,000 clones, over 80% of them singletons. The sample belongs to a study of Ad26.COV2.S vaccination and SARS-CoV-2 variants. This sample's treatment: some 20 received Ad26.COV2.S at low or high dose, single or two shots; several received placebo; per-sample allocation not given. Sampling happened 63 days after the first vaccine or placebo injection. The shot given was an Ad26 vector that makes Wuhan-strain SARS-CoV-2 spike.

The V gene is TRBV7-2, the J gene TRBJ1-6; no clear D gene. The clonotype comes from a person aged 18-60 years who received the Ad26.COV2.S COVID-19 vaccine or a placebo. Sequences were derived from peripheral blood, sampled in a trial of Ad26.COV2.S vaccine versus placebo. The CDR3 region is CASSFSSGSPLHF. The CDR3 nucleotides read TGTGCCAGCAGCTTCTCTTCGGGGTCACCCCTCCACTTT.